The rows below give T cell receptor beta chains drawn from one sample of a study of response to subunit inactivated influenza vaccine. TCRdb analysed the RT-PCR reads with MiXCR anew, one entry per CDR3 protein. The sample consists of about half a million distinct CDR3 sequences, about 25% of them appearing once. Source: CD4+ T cells sorted from PBMCs, taken 4 to 6 days after vaccination. Receptors originate from a man aged 50 or older who received an inactivated influenza vaccine. Both conserved end residues are part of each CDR3. Fields, in order: V gene, J gene, CDR3 protein.

TRBV4-3	TRBJ2-2	CASSQGPNTGELFF
TRBV29-1	TRBJ2-1	CSVDFREKQFF
TRBV20-1	TRBJ2-3	CSAQEKRGDTDTQYF
TRBV6-2/TRBV6-3	TRBJ2-5	CASSYVFEGETQYF
TRBV12-3/TRBV12-4	TRBJ2-7	CASSFVTGAYEQYF
TRBV7-2	TRBJ1-2	CASSAGQGSYGYTF
TRBV20-1	TRBJ2-5	CSARGTGREGTQYF
TRBV29-1	TRBJ1-1	CSGGSGGPTSMNTEAFF
TRBV11-2	TRBJ1-5	CASSLDGRVEQPQHF
TRBV20-1	TRBJ2-3	CSAEDGTDTQYF
TRBV7-2	TRBJ2-1	CASSSTGTSDYNEQFF